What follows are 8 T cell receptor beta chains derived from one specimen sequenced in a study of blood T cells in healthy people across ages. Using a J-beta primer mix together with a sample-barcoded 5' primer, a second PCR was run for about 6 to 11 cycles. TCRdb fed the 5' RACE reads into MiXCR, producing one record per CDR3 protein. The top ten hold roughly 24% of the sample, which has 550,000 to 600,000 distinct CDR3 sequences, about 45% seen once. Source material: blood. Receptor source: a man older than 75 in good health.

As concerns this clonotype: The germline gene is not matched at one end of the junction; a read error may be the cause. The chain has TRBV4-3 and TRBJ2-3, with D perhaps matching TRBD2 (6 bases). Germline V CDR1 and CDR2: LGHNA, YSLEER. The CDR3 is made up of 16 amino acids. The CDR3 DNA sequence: TGCGCCAGCAGCCAAGATCTAGGCACTAGCATAGATACGCAGTATTTT. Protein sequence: CASSQDLGTSIDTQYF.

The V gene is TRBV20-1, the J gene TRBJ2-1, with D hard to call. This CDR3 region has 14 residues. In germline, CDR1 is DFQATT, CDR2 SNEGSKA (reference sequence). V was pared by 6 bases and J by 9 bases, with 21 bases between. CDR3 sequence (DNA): TGCAGTGCCAACCGCGGCCATCCGGGCGGTGAGCAGTTCTTC. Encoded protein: CSANRGHPGGEQFF.

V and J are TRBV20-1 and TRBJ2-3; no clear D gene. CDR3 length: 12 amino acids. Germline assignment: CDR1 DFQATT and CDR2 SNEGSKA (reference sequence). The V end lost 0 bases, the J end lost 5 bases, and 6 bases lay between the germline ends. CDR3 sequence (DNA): TGCAGTGCTAGAGATCGAGAAGATACGCAGTATTTT. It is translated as CSARDREDTQYF.

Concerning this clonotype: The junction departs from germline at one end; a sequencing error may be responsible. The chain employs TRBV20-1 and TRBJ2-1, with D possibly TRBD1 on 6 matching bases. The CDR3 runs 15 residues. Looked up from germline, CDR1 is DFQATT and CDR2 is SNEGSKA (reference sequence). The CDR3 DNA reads TGCAGTGCGCGCAAACCGGGACATCAGTACAATGGGCAGTTCTTC. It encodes CSARKPGHQYNGQFF.

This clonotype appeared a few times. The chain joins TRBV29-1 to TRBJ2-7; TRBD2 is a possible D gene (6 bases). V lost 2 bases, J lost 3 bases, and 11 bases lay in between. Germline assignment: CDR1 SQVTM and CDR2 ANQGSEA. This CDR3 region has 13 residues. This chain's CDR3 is CSVETGLNYEQYF. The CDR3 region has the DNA TGCAGCGTTGAAACGGGACTCAACTACGAGCAGTACTTC.

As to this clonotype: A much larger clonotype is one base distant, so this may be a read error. The CDR3 is CGVGSGLSETQYF. CDR3 sequence (DNA): TGCGGCGTTGGATCAGGGCTGTCAGAGACCCAGTACTTC. The rearrangement joins TRBV29-1 to TRBJ2-7, with TRBD1 as a possible D gene (5 bases). The end of the DNA fits TRBJ2-5 better, so the J call may be wrong. Germline CDR1 is SQVTM and CDR2 is ANQGSEA. This CDR3 region has 13 residues.

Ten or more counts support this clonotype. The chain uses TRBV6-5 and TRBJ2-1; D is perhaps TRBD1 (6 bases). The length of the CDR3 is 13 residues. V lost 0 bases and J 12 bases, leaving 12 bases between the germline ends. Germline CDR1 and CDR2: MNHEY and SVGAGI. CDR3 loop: CASSYSAQGRQFF. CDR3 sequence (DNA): TGTGCCAGCAGTTACTCCGCGCAGGGGCGGCAGTTCTTC.

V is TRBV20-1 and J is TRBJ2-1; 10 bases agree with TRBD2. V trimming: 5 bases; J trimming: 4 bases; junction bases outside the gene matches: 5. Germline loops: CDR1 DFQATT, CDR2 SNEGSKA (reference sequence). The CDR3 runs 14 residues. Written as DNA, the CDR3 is TGCAGTGCTCCCGGGACTAGCGTGTACAATGAGCAGTTCTTC. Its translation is CSAPGTSVYNEQFF.